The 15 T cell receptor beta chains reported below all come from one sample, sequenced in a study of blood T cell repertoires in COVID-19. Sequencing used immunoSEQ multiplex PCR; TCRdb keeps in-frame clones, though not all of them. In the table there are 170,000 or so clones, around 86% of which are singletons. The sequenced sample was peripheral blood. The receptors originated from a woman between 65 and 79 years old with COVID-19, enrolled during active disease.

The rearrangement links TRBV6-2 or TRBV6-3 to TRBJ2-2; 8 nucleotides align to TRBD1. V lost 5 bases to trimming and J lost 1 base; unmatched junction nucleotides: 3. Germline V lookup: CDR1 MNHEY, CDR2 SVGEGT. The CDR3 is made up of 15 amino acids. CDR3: CASSPGQVNTGELFF. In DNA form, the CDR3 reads TGTGCCAGCAGTCCGGGACAGGTGAACACCGGGGAGCTGTTTTTT.

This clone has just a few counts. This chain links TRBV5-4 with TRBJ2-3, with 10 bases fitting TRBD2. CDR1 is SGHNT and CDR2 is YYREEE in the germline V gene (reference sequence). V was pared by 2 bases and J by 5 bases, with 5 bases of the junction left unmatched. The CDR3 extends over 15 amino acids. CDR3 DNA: TGTGCCAGCAGCTTTCCAGCGGGAGGGCAAGATACGCAGTATTTT. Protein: CASSFPAGGQDTQYF.

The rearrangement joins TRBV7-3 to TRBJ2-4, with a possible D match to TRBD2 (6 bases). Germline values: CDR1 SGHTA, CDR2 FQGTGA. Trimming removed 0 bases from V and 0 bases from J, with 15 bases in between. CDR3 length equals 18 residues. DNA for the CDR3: TGTGCCAGCAGCTTAACCGGGGACTCAAACCTAGCCAAAAACATTCAGTACTTC. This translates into CASSLTGDSNLAKNIQYF.

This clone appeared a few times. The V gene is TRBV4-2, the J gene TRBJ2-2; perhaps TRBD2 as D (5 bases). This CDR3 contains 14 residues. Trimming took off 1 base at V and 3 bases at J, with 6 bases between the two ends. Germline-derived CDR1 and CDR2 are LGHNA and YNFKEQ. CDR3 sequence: CASSQGGDTGELFF. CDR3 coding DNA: TGTGCCAGCAGCCAAGGGGGAGACACCGGGGAGCTGTTTTTT.

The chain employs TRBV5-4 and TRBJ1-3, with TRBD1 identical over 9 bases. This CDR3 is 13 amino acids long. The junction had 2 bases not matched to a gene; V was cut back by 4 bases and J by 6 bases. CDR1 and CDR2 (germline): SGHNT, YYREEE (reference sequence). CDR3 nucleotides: TGTGCCAGCAGCCGGACAGGGGAAAACACCATATATTTT. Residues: CASSRTGENTIYF.

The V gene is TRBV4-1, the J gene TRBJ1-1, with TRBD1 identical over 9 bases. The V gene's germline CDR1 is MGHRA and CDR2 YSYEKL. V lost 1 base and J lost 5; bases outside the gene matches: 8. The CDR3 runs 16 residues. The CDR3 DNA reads TGCGCCAGCAGCCAAGCGGACAGGGGTGGAGGGACTGAAGCTTTCTTT. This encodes CASSQADRGGGTEAFF.

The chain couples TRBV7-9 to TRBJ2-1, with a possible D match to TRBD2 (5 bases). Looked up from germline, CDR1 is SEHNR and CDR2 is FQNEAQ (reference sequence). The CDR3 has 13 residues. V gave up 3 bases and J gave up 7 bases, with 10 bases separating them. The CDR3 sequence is CASSLAGGNEQFF. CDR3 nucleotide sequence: TGTGCCAGCAGCTTGGCGGGTGGAAATGAGCAGTTCTTC.

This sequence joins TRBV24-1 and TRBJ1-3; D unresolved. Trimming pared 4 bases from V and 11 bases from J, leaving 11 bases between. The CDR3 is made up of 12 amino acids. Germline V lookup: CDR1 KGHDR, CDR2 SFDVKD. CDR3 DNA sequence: TGTGCCACCAGTGAACGGGATGGCTCCATATATTTT. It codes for CATSERDGSIYF.

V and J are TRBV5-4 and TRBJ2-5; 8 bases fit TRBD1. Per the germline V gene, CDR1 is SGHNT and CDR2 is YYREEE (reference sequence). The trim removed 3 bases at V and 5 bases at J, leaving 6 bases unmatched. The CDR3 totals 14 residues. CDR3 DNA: TGTGCCAGCAGCTCGCAGGGGGCGGGCGAGACCCAGTACTTC. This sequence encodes CASSSQGAGETQYF.

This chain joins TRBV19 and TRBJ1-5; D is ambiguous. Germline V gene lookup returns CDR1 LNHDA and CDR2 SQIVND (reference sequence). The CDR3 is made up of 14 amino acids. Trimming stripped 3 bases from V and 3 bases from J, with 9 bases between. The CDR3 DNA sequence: TGTGCCAGTAGTATGGTCGGGGTCAATCAGCCCCAGCATTTT. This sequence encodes CASSMVGVNQPQHF.

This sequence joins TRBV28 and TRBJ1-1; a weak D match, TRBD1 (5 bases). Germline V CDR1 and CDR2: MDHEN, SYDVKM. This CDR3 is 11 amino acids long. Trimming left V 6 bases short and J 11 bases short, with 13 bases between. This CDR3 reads CASRSRESAFF. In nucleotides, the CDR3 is TGTGCCAGCAGATCCAGGGAAAGCGCTTTCTTT. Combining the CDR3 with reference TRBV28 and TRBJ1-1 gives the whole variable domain DVKVTQSSRYLVKRTGEKVFLECVQDMDHENMFWYRQDPGLGLRLIYFSYDVKMKEKGDIPEGYSVSREKKERFSLILESASTNQTSMYLCASRSRESAFFGQGTRLTVV.

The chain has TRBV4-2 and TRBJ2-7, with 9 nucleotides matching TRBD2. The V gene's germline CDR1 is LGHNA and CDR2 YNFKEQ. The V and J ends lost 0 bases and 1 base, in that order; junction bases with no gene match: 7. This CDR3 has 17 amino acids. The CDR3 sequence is CASSQESLAGNSYEQYF. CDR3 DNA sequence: TGTGCCAGCAGCCAAGAATCCCTAGCGGGAAATTCCTACGAGCAGTACTTC.

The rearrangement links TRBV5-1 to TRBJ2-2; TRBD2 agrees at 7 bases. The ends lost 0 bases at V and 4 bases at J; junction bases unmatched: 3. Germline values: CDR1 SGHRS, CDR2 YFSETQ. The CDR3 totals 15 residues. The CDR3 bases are TGCGCCAGCAGCTTGGAGGCTAGCGGCACCGGGGAGCTGTTTTTT. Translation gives CASSLEASGTGELFF.

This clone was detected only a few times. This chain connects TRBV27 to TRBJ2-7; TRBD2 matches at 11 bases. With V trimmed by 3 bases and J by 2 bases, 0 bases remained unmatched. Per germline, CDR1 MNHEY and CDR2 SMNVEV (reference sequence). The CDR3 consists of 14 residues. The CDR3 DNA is TGTGCCAGCAGTTTGACTAGCGGGGCCTACGAGCAGTACTTC. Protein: CASSLTSGAYEQYF.

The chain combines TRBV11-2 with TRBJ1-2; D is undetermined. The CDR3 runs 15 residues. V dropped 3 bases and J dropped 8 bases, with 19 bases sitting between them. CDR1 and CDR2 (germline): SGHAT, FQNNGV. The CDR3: CASSLLVAGRVGYTF. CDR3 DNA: TGTGCCAGCAGCTTGCTCGTGGCGGGAAGGGTCGGCTACACCTTC.